This T cell receptor beta chain was recorded in a study of a mutant IDH1 vaccine in newly diagnosed glioma. Looking at the study overall: Investigators started vaccination 4-6 weeks after radiotherapy alone, or with temozolomide cycles. The sex distribution of treated patients was about 62% male and approximately 40% female, with a mean age of around 40 years. Study results and caveats: Any relationship between pseudoprogression and changes in top peripheral T cell clonotypes seemed absent.

The method was immunoSEQ multiplex PCR; TCRdb's version includes in-frame clones alone and lacks a portion of them. The sample contains about 58,000 clones, about 80% of which appear only once. About this clone: Its matching antigen is unknown.

Time point specified: week 5, during vaccination. In the vaccine, a single dose held 300 ug of the mutant IDH1 20-mer peptide, along with topical imiquimod. Donors' newly diagnosed IDH1-mutant WHO grade 3 or 4 astrocytomas lacked nuclear ATRX. V gave up 3 bases and J gave up 4 bases; unmatched junction bases: 5. CDR1 and CDR2 (germline): SGDLS, YYNGEE. The CDR3 is made up of 15 amino acids. The chain has TRBV9 and TRBJ2-5; 11 bases agree with TRBD1. The sequence derives from a woman between 45 and 65 years old with glioma. The sample in question was PBMCs, obtained from a glioma patient whose treatment included an IDH1 peptide vaccine. DNA of the CDR3: TGTGCCAGCAGCGCGGGACAGGGGGTAGTAGAGACCCAGTACTTC. Protein: CASSAGQGVVETQYF.